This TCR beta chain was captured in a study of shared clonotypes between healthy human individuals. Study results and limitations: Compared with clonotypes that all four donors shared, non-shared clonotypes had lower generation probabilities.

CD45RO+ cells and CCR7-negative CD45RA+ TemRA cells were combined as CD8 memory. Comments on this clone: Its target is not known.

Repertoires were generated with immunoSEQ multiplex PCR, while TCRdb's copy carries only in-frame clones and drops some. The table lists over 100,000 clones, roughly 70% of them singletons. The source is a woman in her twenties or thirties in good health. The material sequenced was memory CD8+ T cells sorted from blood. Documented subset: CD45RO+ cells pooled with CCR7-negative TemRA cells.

The CDR3 protein is CASSISRGANEQFF. CDR3 coding DNA: TGTGCCAGCAGTATAAGCAGGGGGGCGAATGAGCAGTTCTTC. The V call is TRBV28, the J call TRBJ2-1; the D gene is possibly TRBD1 (7 bases). The CDR3 has 14 residues. Germline V CDR1 and CDR2: MDHEN, SYDVKM. V lost 5 bases and J lost 7, with 15 bases in between.